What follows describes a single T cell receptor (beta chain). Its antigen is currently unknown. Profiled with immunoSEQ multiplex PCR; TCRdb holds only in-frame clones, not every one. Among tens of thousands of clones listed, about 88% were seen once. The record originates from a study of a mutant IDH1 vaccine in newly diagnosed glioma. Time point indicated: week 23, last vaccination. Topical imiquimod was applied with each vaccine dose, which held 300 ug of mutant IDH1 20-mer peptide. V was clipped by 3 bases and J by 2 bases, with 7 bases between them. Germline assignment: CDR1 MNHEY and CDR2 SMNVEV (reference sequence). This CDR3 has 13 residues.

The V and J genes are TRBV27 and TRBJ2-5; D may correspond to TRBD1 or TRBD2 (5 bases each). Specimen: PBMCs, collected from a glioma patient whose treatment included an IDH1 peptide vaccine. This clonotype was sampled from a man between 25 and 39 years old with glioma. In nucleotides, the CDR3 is TGTGCCAGCAGTTTGGGACGGCAAGAGACCCAGTACTTC. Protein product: CASSLGRQETQYF.